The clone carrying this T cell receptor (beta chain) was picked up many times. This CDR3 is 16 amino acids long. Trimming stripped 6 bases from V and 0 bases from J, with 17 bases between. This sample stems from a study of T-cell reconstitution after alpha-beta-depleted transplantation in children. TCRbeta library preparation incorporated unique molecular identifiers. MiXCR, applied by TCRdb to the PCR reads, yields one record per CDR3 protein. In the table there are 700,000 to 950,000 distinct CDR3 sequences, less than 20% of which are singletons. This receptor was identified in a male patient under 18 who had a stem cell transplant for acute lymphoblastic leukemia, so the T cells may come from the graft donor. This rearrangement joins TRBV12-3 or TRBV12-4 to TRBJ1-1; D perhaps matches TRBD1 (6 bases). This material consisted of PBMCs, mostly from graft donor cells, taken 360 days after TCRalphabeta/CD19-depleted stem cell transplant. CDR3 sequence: CASRDYSGAVNTEAFF. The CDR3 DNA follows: TGTGCCAGCAGAGACTATTCAGGGGCTGTGAACACTGAAGCTTTCTTT.